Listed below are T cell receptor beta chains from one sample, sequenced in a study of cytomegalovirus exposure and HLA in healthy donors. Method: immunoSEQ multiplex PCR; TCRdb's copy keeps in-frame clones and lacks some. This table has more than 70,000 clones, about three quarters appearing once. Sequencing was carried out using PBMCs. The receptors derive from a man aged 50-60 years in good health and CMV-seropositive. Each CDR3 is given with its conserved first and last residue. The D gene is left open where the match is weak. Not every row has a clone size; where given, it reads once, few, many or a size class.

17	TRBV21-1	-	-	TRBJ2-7	CASTPLRCGRQTYEQYF	TGTGCCAGCACCCCCCTCCGTTGCGGGAGGCAAACCTACGAGCAGTACTTC
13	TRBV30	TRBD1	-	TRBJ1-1	CAWSGQGITEAFF	TGTGCCTGGTCGGGACAGGGGATTACTGAAGCTTTCTTT
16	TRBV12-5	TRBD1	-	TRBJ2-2	CASGQGQNSSPGELFF	TGTGCTAGTGGCCAGGGACAGAACTCTAGCCCCGGGGAGCTGTTTTTT
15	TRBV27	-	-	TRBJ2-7	CASSPHRSFTYEQYF	TGTGCCAGCAGTCCCCACAGGAGCTTCACCTACGAGCAGTACTTC
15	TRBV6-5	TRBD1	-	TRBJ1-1	CASSYSGGGSTEAFF	TGTGCCAGCAGTTACTCTGGAGGGGGCAGCACTGAAGCTTTCTTT
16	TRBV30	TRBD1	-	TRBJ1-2	CAWSGPDRDRNYGYTF	TGTGCCTGGAGTGGCCCAGACAGGGACAGAAACTATGGCTACACCTTC
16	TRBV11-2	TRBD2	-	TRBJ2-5	CASSSQEVLAGVAQYF	TGTGCCAGCAGCTCCCAGGAGGTGCTAGCGGGAGTTGCCCAGTACTTC
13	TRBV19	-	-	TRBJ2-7	CASSPTVSYEQYF	TGTGCCAGTAGTCCGACAGTATCCTACGAGCAGTACTTC
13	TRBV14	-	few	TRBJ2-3	CASSRPFAGTQYF	TGTGCCAGCAGCCGTCCTTTTGCGGGAACGCAGTATTTT
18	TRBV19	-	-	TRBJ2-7	CASRRVSGPSPGLDEQYF	TGTGCCAGTAGGCGGGTTAGCGGACCCTCCCCAGGGTTAGACGAGCAGTACTTC
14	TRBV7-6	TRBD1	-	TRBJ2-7	CASSTSGGSYEQYF	TGTGCCAGCAGCACCTCAGGGGGCAGCTACGAGCAGTACTTC
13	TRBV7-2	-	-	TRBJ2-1	CASSLGLYNEQFF	TGTGCCAGCAGCTTAGGGCTCTACAATGAGCAGTTCTTC
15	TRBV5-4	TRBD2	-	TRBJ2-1	CASSLVGTRRNEQFF	TGTGCCAGCAGCTTGGTCGGGACTAGACGCAATGAGCAGTTCTTC
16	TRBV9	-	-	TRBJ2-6	CASSPRHFSGANVLTF	TGTGCCAGCAGCCCCCGACACTTCTCTGGGGCCAACGTCCTGACTTTC
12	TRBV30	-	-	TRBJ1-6	CALGRGNSPLHF	TGTGCCCTGGGGCGGGGTAATTCACCCCTCCACTTT
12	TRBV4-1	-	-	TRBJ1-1	CASSQGRTEAFF	TGCGCCAGCAGCCAAGGGAGGACTGAAGCTTTCTTT
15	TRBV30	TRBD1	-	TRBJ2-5	CAWSPGTGVSETQYF	TGTGCCTGGAGTCCCGGGACAGGGGTCTCAGAGACCCAGTACTTC
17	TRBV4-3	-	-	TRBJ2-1	CASSRTSADSSYNEQFF	TGCGCCAGCAGCCGAACTTCAGCGGATAGCTCCTACAATGAGCAGTTCTTC
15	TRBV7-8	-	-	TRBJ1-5	CASSYSWASNQPQHF	TGTGCCAGCAGCTATTCCTGGGCTAGCAATCAGCCCCAGCATTTT
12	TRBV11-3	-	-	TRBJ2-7	CASSFDRGEQYF	TGTGCCAGCAGCTTTGATAGGGGAGAGCAGTACTTC
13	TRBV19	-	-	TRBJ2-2	CASSIRRASELFF	TGTGCCAGTAGTATACGTCGAGCATCGGAGCTGTTTTTT
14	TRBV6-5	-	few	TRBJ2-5	CASSYDEGRKTQYF	TGTGCCAGCAGTTACGACGAGGGTAGGAAGACCCAGTACTTC
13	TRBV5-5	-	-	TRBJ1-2	CASSSRTNYGYTF	TGTGCCAGCAGCTCTCGTACTAACTATGGCTACACCTTC
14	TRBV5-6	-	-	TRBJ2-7	CASSLLAELAEQYF	TGTGCCAGCAGCTTGCTTGCGGAATTGGCCGAGCAGTACTTC
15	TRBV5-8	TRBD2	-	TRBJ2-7	CASSVGTSGRREQYF	TGTGCCAGCAGCGTAGGGACTAGCGGTCGGAGGGAGCAGTACTTC
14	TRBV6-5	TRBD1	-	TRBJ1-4	CASRYQGAGEKLFF	TGTGCCAGCAGATACCAGGGGGCGGGTGAAAAACTGTTTTTT
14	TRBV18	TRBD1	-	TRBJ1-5	CASSLTGGNQPQHF	TGTGCCAGCTCTTTGACAGGGGGCAATCAGCCCCAGCATTTT
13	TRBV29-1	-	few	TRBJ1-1	CSVEETMGTEAFF	TGCAGCGTTGAAGAGACTATGGGCACTGAAGCTTTCTTT
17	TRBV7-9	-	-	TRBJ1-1	CSSSFSGGGLGNTEAFF	TGTTCCAGCAGCTTCTCCGGCGGGGGGTTAGGAAACACTGAAGCTTTCTTT
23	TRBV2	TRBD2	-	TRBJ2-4	CASSEQNSPGTSGSPVAKNSQYF	TGTGCCAGCAGCGAACAAAACTCCCCCGGGACTAGCGGGAGCCCAGTAGCCAAAAACAGTCAGTACTTC
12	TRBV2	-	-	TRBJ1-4	CASTRDIEKLFF	TGTGCCAGCACCCGGGACATTGAAAAACTGTTTTTT
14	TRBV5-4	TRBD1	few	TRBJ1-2	CASSLRDRGYGYTF	TGTGCCAGCAGCTTGAGGGACAGGGGGTATGGCTACACCTTC
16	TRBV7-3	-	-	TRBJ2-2	CASSPRQILSTGELFF	TGTGCCAGCAGCCCTCGACAGATACTTAGCACCGGGGAGCTGTTTTTT
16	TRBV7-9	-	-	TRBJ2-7	CASSSDTKLNSYEQYF	TGTGCCAGCAGTTCGGACACTAAACTTAACTCCTACGAGCAGTACTTC
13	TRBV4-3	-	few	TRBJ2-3	CASSQVGPDTQYF	TGCGCCAGCAGCCAAGTTGGGCCAGATACGCAGTATTTT
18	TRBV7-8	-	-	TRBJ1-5	CASSLEDPGLGSNQPQHF	TGTGCCAGCAGCTTAGAGGACCCAGGGTTGGGATCCAATCAGCCCCAGCATTTT
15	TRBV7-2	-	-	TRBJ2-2	CASSLGAQGRVELFF	TGTGCCAGCAGCTTAGGGGCCCAGGGGCGGGTGGAGCTGTTTTTT
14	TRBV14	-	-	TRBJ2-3	CASSQEYLADTQYF	TGTGCCAGCAGCCAAGAGTATCTCGCAGATACGCAGTATTTT
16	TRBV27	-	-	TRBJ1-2	CASSLNGGNPHYGYTF	TGTGCCAGCAGTTTAAACGGGGGAAACCCACACTATGGCTACACCTTC
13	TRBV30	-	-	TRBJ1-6	CAWGATNSSPLHF	TGTGCCTGGGGAGCCACAAATTCTTCACCCCTCCACTTT
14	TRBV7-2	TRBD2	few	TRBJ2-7	CASSLPSGSYEQYF	TGTGCCAGCAGCTTGCCTAGCGGGAGTTATGAGCAGTACTTC
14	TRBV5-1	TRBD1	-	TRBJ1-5	CASSPGQGHQPQHF	TGCGCCAGCAGCCCTGGACAGGGGCACCAGCCCCAGCATTTT